The 27 T cell receptor beta chains listed next were all sequenced from one sample in a study of tumor-infiltrating lymphocytes in primary liver carcinoma. From 500 ng of total RNA, TCR beta-specific cDNA was reverse-transcribed using a constant-region primer. Nested multiplex PCR, run for three rounds with slightly modified ARM-PCR, yielded TCR beta libraries. Both of the initial two PCR rounds ran for approximately 11 cycles and employed TRBV1-TRBV30 forward primers alongside a C-beta reverse primer. Each CDR3 protein gets one entry after TCRdb re-called the multiplex PCR reads with MiXCR. Seen here are roughly 190,000 distinct CDR3 sequences, around four fifths observed once, and the top ten hold 15% to 20%. From unsorted bulk tissue weighing roughly 17-31 mg, DNA and RNA were co-extracted. Sequences were obtained from tumor tissue from primary liver carcinoma. Every receptor here comes from a man aged 40-49 years with primary liver carcinoma and hepatitis B virus infection.

A note on this clonotype: Because it lacks the conserved phenylalanine or tryptophan at the end, this CDR3 is likely a read error. This chain links TRBV5-6 with TRBJ1-1; D is perhaps TRBD1 (5 bases). In germline, CDR1 is SGHDT, CDR2 YYEEEE. V shed 4 bases and J shed 10 bases, with 23 bases lying between them. The CDR3 has 15 amino acids. CDR3 in amino acids: CASSASTAVVLSAFS. Written as DNA, the CDR3 is TGTGCCAGCAGCGCCTCGACAGCCGTTGTTCTCTCAGCTTTCTCT.

This clonotype was seen just once. The conserved final phenylalanine or tryptophan is absent from the CDR3, which likely points to a read error. The rearrangement uses TRBV12-3 or TRBV12-4 and TRBJ1-5, with 8 bases matching TRBD1. The CDR3 is 16 residues long. The CDR3 DNA sequence: TGTGCCAGCAGTACCGGGGACAGGCTTAGCAATCAGGCCCAGCATCTT. Translated: CASSTGDRLSNQAQHL.

As to this clonotype: Here the CDR3 omits its conserved ending phenylalanine or tryptophan, so a read error is the likely source. The gene calls are TRBV11-1 and TRBJ2-7; weak D call: TRBD2 (6 bases). The V end was cut by 4 bases, the J end by 0 bases, with 13 bases between. Germline CDR1 reads SGHAT; CDR2 reads FQDESV (reference sequence). The CDR3 totals 15 residues. CDR3 nucleotide sequence: TGTGCCAGCAGCTCAAACCGGGACTCCTCCTACGAGCAGTACTTG. This translates into CASSSNRDSSYEQYL.

This clonotype was counted once. This CDR3 is missing its conserved last phenylalanine or tryptophan, likely due to a read error. The chain joins TRBV29-1 to TRBJ2-1; D may be TRBD2 (6 bases). Germline CDR1 is SQVTM and CDR2 is ANQGSEA. The CDR3 sequence is 14 residues long. V was shortened by 7 bases and J by 13 bases, with 26 bases between the two germline ends. CDR3 residues: CSGQGLSGVGEQFI. CDR3 in DNA: TGCAGCGGGCAAGGACTATCGGGAGTAGGTGAACAGTTCATC.

As concerns this clonotype: At one end, the junction sequence differs from germline, possibly due to a read error. CDR3 residues: CSVEGPGTEALF. In DNA form, the CDR3 reads TGCAGCGTTGAAGGGCCGGGGACTGAAGCTTTGTTT. This sequence joins TRBV29-1 and TRBJ1-1, with a weak D call TRBD1 (5 bases). This CDR3 contains 12 residues. Per germline, CDR1 SQVTM and CDR2 ANQGSEA. The variable domain in full, completed from reference TRBV29-1 and TRBJ1-1, reads SAVISQKPSRDICQRGTSLTIQCQVDSQVTMMFWYRQQPGQSLTLIATANQGSEATYESGFVIDKFPISRPNLTFSTLTVSNMSPEDSSIYLCSVEGPGTEALFGQGTRLTVV.

This chain uses TRBV6-1 with TRBJ2-6, with 11 positions matching TRBD1. The germline CDR1 and CDR2 sequences are MNHNS and SASEGT. The CDR3 has 16 residues. The CDR3 sequence: CVGTGTGGSGANVLTF. The CDR3 DNA is TGTGTCGGTACCGGGACAGGGGGTTCTGGGGCCAACGTCCTGACTTTC.

For this clonotype: One end of the junction fails to match germline, which may point to a read error. For the CDR3, the DNA is TGCAGCGGGGTGACTAGCGGGCTCAATGAGCTGTTCTTC. Its translation is CSGVTSGLNELFF. The chain employs TRBV29-1 and TRBJ2-1; TRBD2 matches at 10 bases. Per germline, CDR1 SQVTM and CDR2 ANQGSEA. The CDR3 runs 13 residues.

This clonotype has only one observation. One junction end does not reproduce the germline sequence, and a read error may be involved. The rearrangement uses TRBV6-2 or TRBV6-3 and TRBJ2-7; a weak D match, TRBD1 (6 bases). Germline values: CDR1 MNHEY, CDR2 SVGEGT. CDR3 length: 13 amino acids. The CDR3 DNA is TGTGCCAGCAGTTTCGCAGGGGCCTACGAGCATTACTTC. Residues: CASSFAGAYEHYF.

To note about this clonotype: An end of the junction differs from the germline gene, which may be a read error. The rearrangement joins TRBV4-2 to TRBJ1-3, with 9 bases aligning to TRBD1. From germline, CDR1 is LGHNA and CDR2 YNFKEQ. CDR3 length: 21 residues. The CDR3 nucleotides read TGTTCCAGCAGCCAAGAAGGCTTGACAGGGGGTCATATTTCCTCTGGAAACACCATATATTTT. The encoded protein is CSSSQEGLTGGHISSGNTIYF.

This clonotype is a singleton in its sample. The chain uses TRBV6-6 and TRBJ1-1; tentative D call: TRBD1 (6 bases). V shed 6 bases and J shed 5 bases, with 13 bases lying between them. CDR1 MNHNY and CDR2 SVGAGI come from the germline V gene (reference sequence). This CDR3 has 13 amino acids. The CDR3 region has the DNA TGTGCCAGCAGGACAGGCGAGACTACTGAAGCTTTCTTT. It translates to CASRTGETTEAFF.

A remark on this clonotype: One end of the junction varies from germline; a read error may be responsible. Here the CDR3 DNA reads TGTGCCAGCAGTTTATGGGGGCAAGAGAGATCCTACGAGCTGTACTTC. Its protein product is CASSLWGQERSYELYF. The V gene is TRBV12-3 or TRBV12-4, the J gene TRBJ2-7; tentatively, D is TRBD1 (6 bases). The CDR3 is 16 amino acids.

Details on this clonotype: Since no conserved phenylalanine or tryptophan closes the CDR3, a read error is the likely cause. V usage is TRBV10-3 and J usage is TRBJ1-2; D not resolved. The CDR3 loop spans 12 amino acids. Per germline, CDR1 ENHRY and CDR2 SYGVKD. The CDR3 here is CAISESTRSYTL. The CDR3 region has the DNA TGTGCAATCAGTGAGTCCACTAGAAGCTACACCCTC.

In regard to this clonotype: One end of the junction does not line up with germline, which may come from a read error. The V and J genes are TRBV11-1 and TRBJ2-1; 14 bases fit TRBD2. CDR3 length equals 16 residues. From germline, CDR1 is SGHAT and CDR2 FQDESV (reference sequence). The CDR3 protein is CACSPRGLAGVGEQLF. CDR3 bases: TGTGCCTGCAGCCCCCGGGGACTAGCGGGAGTAGGGGAGCAGTTATTC. The whole variable domain, remainder taken from reference TRBV11-1 and TRBJ2-1, is EAEVAQSPRYKITEKSQAVAFWCDPISGHATLYWYRQILGQGPELLVQFQDESVVDDSQLPKDRFSAERLKGVDSTLKIQPAELGDSAMYLCACSPRGLAGVGEQLFGPGTRLTVL.

V gene TRBV6-1 combines with J gene TRBJ2-3; tentative D call: TRBD1 (6 bases). V was shortened by 1 base and J by 6 bases, with 14 bases between the two germline ends. Germline lookup yields CDR1 MNHNS and CDR2 SASEGT. This CDR3 has 15 residues. CDR3 sequence (DNA): TGTGCCAGCAGTGAAGACAACAGGGTATGGGATACGCAGTATTTT. It yields the protein CASSEDNRVWDTQYF.

With regard to this clonotype: A read error may produce the germline difference seen at one junction end. The chain has TRBV5-1 and TRBJ1-1; weak D call: TRBD1 (5 bases). Germline V gene sequence: CDR1 SGHRS, CDR2 YFSETQ. The CDR3 sequence is 14 residues long. CDR3 coding DNA: TGTGCCAGCAGCTTGTCGAGGGGCTACACTGAAGCTTTCTTT. Protein product: CASSLSRGYTEAFF.

As to this clonotype: Compared with germline, one end of the junction differs, possibly owing to a read error. V gene TRBV29-1 combines with J gene TRBJ2-5; D is unclear. The CDR3 spans 13 residues. Per germline, CDR1 SQVTM and CDR2 ANQGSEA. The CDR3 loop is CSTFGSGQETHYF. CDR3 coding DNA: TGCAGCACATTCGGATCCGGCCAAGAGACCCATTACTTC.

With respect to this clonotype: A read error may produce the germline difference seen at one junction end. The DNA for the CDR3 is TGTACCAGCAGCTCAGCAGTTAACACTGTAGCTTTCTTT. Protein: CTSSSAVNTVAFF. The chain couples TRBV11-3 to TRBJ1-1, with D unclear. The CDR3 is 13 residues long. Germline V gives CDR1 SGHNT, CDR2 YENEEA. Based on the CDR3 plus reference TRBV11-3 and TRBJ1-1, the full variable domain is EAGVVQSPRYKIIEKKQPVAFWCNPISGHNTLYWYLQNLGQGPELLIRYENEEAVDDSQLPKDRFSAERLKGVDSTLKIQPAELGDSAVYLCTSSSAVNTVAFFGQGTRLTVV.

Notes on this clonotype: The CDR3 does not close with the conserved phenylalanine or tryptophan, likely indicating a read error. The gene calls are TRBV6-2 or TRBV6-3 and TRBJ2-7; the D gene is possibly TRBD2 (6 bases). CDR3 length: 14 residues. The germline gives CDR1 MNHEY, CDR2 SVGEGT. The germline V and J ends were trimmed by 0 bases and 2 bases, with 8 bases remaining between them. CDR3 sequence reads: CASSYSTSAYEQYL. The CDR3 DNA follows: TGTGCCAGCAGTTACTCGACTAGTGCCTACGAGCAGTACTTA.

Of note for this clonotype: A read error may account for a junction end that differs from germline. V gene TRBV11-3 combines with J gene TRBJ1-5; D might be TRBD1 (6 bases). Germline CDR1 SGHNT, CDR2 YENEEA. This CDR3 spans 15 amino acids. CDR3 nucleotides: TGTGCCAGCAGCATAGATCTGGGGGCGGCTCAGCCCCAGCGTTTT. Translating gives CASSIDLGAAQPQRF.

On this clonotype itself: A junction boundary mismatches the germline segment, possibly from a read error. The chain links TRBV29-1 to TRBJ2-3; no clear D gene. The CDR3 totals 13 residues. The germline V gene encodes CDR1 SQVTM and CDR2 ANQGSEA. DNA of the CDR3: TGCAGCATGGGCTTAGGAAGCACAGATATGCAGTATTTT. It translates to CSMGLGSTDMQYF.

A word on this clonotype: One junction end disagrees with the germline gene, perhaps due to a read error. This chain uses TRBV5-6 with TRBJ2-1; the D gene could be TRBD1 or TRBD2 (7 bases each). The CDR3 is made up of 17 amino acids. Germline V CDR1 and CDR2: SGHDT, YYEEEE. CDR3 sequence reads: CASSSNLQGRGYNELFF. CDR3 bases: TGTGCCAGCAGTTCGAACCTACAGGGGCGGGGGTACAATGAGCTGTTCTTC.

This clonotype was found many times. The chain joins TRBV5-5 to TRBJ1-3; D gene unclear. Between the trimmed V and J ends, which lost 2 bases and 0 bases, there was a span of 6 bases. The CDR3 length is 14 residues. From germline, CDR1 is SGHKS and CDR2 YYEKEE (reference sequence). CDR3 DNA sequence: TGTGCCAGCAGCTTTTTTATCTCTGGAAACACCATATATTTT. This sequence encodes CASSFFISGNTIYF.

This clonotype was seen just once. A junction end diverges from the germline sequence, so it may reflect a read error. The V gene is TRBV6-5, the J gene TRBJ1-6; tentatively, D is TRBD1 (5 bases). The CDR3 has 15 residues. Germline V lookup: CDR1 MNHEY, CDR2 SVGAGI. Written as DNA, the CDR3 is TGTGCCAACAGTTACTCAATCCAGGGTCATTCACGCCTCCACTTT. Translated, it gives CANSYSIQGHSRLHF.

As for this clonotype: The CDR3 ends on some other residue instead of the conserved phenylalanine or tryptophan, so this is likely a read error. The genes are TRBV12-3 or TRBV12-4 and TRBJ2-3; D unresolved. The CDR3 totals 13 residues. Trimming cost V 4 bases and J 3 bases, with 8 bases left between them. The CDR3 nucleotides are TGTGCCAGCAGTTCCCGGATGACAGATACGCAGTATTAT. Translating it yields CASSSRMTDTQYY.

Details on this clonotype: At one end, the junction sequence differs from germline, possibly due to a read error. This chain links TRBV6-6 with TRBJ2-1; 14 positions agree with TRBD2. The CDR3 covers 15 residues. Per the germline V gene, CDR1 is MNHNY and CDR2 is SVGAGI (reference sequence). CDR3 in amino acids: CASRTSGRAWVEHFF. The DNA of the CDR3 is TGTGCCAGCAGGACTAGCGGGAGGGCCTGGGTTGAGCATTTCTTC.

The chain joins TRBV14 to TRBJ2-2, with TRBD2 matching over 8 bases. V trimming: 0 bases; J trimming: 14 bases; junction bases outside the gene matches: 20. Germline CDR1 SGHDN, CDR2 FVKESK. CDR3 length: 18 residues. Here the CDR3 reads CASSQENGLAGKTGGLFF. CDR3 DNA: TGTGCCAGCAGCCAAGAGAACGGCCTAGCGGGTAAGACCGGGGGACTGTTTTTT. The complete variable domain, with remaining parts taken from reference TRBV14 and TRBJ2-2, reads EAGVTQFPSHSVIEKGQTVTLRCDPISGHDNLYWYRRVMGKEIKFLLHFVKESKQDESGMPNNRFLAERTGGTYSTLKVQPAELEDSGVYFCASSQENGLAGKTGGLFFGEGSRLTVL.

In the case of this clonotype: The junction differs from germline at one of its ends, possibly a read error. This chain links TRBV11-1 with TRBJ2-4; TRBD2 might be the D (6 bases). The germline CDR1 and CDR2 sequences are SGHAT and FQDESV (reference sequence). This CDR3 comprises 17 residues. The CDR3: CASGFPGTCGTNNIQYF. Here the CDR3 DNA reads TGTGCCAGCGGCTTTCCCGGGACTTGTGGGACCAATAACATTCAGTACTTC.